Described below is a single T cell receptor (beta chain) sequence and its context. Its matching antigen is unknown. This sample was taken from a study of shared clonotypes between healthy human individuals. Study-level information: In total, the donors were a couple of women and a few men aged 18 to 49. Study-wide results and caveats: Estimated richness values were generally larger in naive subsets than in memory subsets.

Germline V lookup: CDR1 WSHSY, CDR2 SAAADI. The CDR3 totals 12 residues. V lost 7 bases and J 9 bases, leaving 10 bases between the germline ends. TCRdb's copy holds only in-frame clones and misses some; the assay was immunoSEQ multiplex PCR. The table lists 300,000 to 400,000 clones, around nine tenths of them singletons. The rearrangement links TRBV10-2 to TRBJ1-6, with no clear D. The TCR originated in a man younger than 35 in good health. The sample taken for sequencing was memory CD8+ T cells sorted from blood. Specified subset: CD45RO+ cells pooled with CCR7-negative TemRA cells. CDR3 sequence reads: CASTRGSSPLHF. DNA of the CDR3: TGCGCCAGCACCCGGGGTAGTTCACCCCTCCACTTT.